This TCR beta chain was recovered during a study of blood T cell repertoires in COVID-19. Looking at the study overall: Researchers got acute and convalescent COVID-19 samples from the United States, Italy and Spain.

This CDR3 region has 12 residues. V was pared by 5 bases and J by 2 bases, with 7 bases between. In germline, CDR1 is SGHTA, CDR2 FQGNSA. Repertoires were generated with immunoSEQ multiplex PCR, while TCRdb's copy carries only in-frame clones and drops some. The sample has around 400,000 clones, around 87% seen once. This clone appeared once. Sample: peripheral blood. The receptor was isolated from a woman between 55 and 75 years old with COVID-19, enrolled during active disease. V usage is TRBV7-2 and J usage is TRBJ2-7; D unresolved. The CDR3, as DNA: TGTGCCAGCAGCCAGAGCGCCTACGAGCAGTACTTC. Protein product: CASSQSAYEQYF.